Listed below are T cell receptor beta chains from one sample, sequenced in a study of blood T cell repertoires in COVID-19. This table comes from immunoSEQ multiplex PCR, and its TCRdb copy is limited to in-frame clones, with some not included. The repertoire holds 98,000 or so clones, with 88% as singletons. Sequences were obtained from peripheral blood. The receptors derive from a human donor in a cohort sampled during active COVID-19. Both conserved end residues are part of each CDR3. A D gene is named only where the DNA matches it firmly. Some rows mark clone size as missing; the rest say once, few, many or name a class of expanded clone.

>TRBV15|TRBJ2-3|once|TRBD2
CATSRGSGRDTDTQYF
TGTGCCACCAGCAGAGGTAGCGGGAGGGACACAGATACGCAGTATTTT
>TRBV6-5|TRBJ2-7|.|.
CASSYQSGLSSYEQYF
TGTGCCAGCAGTTATCAGTCAGGGCTGAGCTCCTACGAGCAGTACTTC
>TRBV3-1/TRBV3-2|TRBJ2-7|.|.
CASSFRTVSYEQYF
TGTGCCAGCAGCTTTCGGACAGTTTCCTACGAGCAGTACTTC
>TRBV14|TRBJ2-2|.|.
CASGLGSNTGELFF
TGTGCCAGCGGACTGGGAAGTAACACCGGGGAGCTGTTTTTT
>TRBV5-4|TRBJ2-7|.|.
CASSWGAYEQYF
TGTGCCAGCAGCTGGGGGGCCTACGAGCAGTACTTC
>TRBV5-1|TRBJ2-3|.|.
CASSLVGGDTQYF
TGCGCCAGCAGCTTGGTAGGGGGTGATACGCAGTATTTT
>TRBV7-9|TRBJ2-3|.|.
CASSYGGVGFRDTQYF
TGTGCCAGCAGCTACGGGGGAGTTGGATTCAGAGATACGCAGTATTTT
>TRBV3-1/TRBV3-2|TRBJ2-5|.|TRBD2
CASSHDSGSGSETQYF
TGTGCCAGCAGCCATGATAGCGGGAGTGGGTCGGAGACCCAGTACTTC
>TRBV5-1|TRBJ2-2|.|TRBD2
CASSLLAGVTGELFF
TGCGCCAGCAGCTTACTAGCGGGGGTAACCGGGGAGCTGTTTTTT
>TRBV5-1|TRBJ2-1|.|TRBD2
CASSPRTGLADNEQFF
TGCGCCAGCAGCCCGAGAACGGGACTAGCGGATAATGAGCAGTTCTTC
>TRBV6-1|TRBJ2-1|.|.
CASFTRVEEQFF
TGTGCCAGCTTCACTAGGGTAGAGGAGCAGTTCTTC
>TRBV3-1/TRBV3-2|TRBJ1-1|.|.
CASSQDFGGTEAFF
TGTGCCAGCAGCCAAGATTTCGGGGGGACTGAAGCTTTCTTT
>TRBV7-9|TRBJ2-1|.|TRBD2
CASSLLAGVSEQFF
TGTGCCAGCAGCCTACTAGCGGGAGTTAGTGAGCAGTTCTTC
>TRBV15|TRBJ1-6|.|TRBD1
CATSLDRGTRNSPLHF
TGTGCCACCAGCCTAGACAGGGGGACGCGAAATTCACCCCTCCACTTT